The rows below give T cell receptor beta chains drawn from one sample of a study of blood T cell repertoires in COVID-19. Here immunoSEQ multiplex PCR was the method, and the copy in TCRdb shows in-frame clones only, minus some. The sample holds roughly 260,000 clones, about 88% seen once. Sequenced material: peripheral blood. The receptor set was obtained from a middle-aged woman who had recovered from COVID-19. The CDR3 runs from the conserved cysteine through the conserved F or W. Fields, in order: V gene, clone size, D gene, J gene, CDR3 DNA, CDR3 protein. A D gene is named only where the DNA matches it firmly. Part of the rows lack a size; the others show once, few, many or a class for expanded clones.

v_call: TRBV29-1
clone_size: .
d_call: TRBD2
j_call: TRBJ2-1
cdr3_nt: TGCAGCGCAGGGACTAGCGGTCCTCGGAACAATGAGCAGTTCTTC
cdr3_aa: CSAGTSGPRNNEQFF

v_call: TRBV27
clone_size: .
d_call: TRBD2
j_call: TRBJ2-5
cdr3_nt: TGTGCCAGCAGGAAGGACCCGGGGGGATTTTCGGAGACCCAGTACTTC
cdr3_aa: CASRKDPGGFSETQYF

v_call: TRBV27
clone_size: .
d_call: .
j_call: TRBJ1-2
cdr3_nt: TGTGCCAGCAGTTTATCCGGAAGCGGCTATGGCTACACCTTC
cdr3_aa: CASSLSGSGYGYTF

v_call: TRBV3-1/TRBV3-2
clone_size: .
d_call: .
j_call: TRBJ1-5
cdr3_nt: TGTGCCAGCAGCCAAGGAGCGGGAAATCAGCCCCAGCATTTT
cdr3_aa: CASSQGAGNQPQHF

v_call: TRBV18
clone_size: .
d_call: TRBD2
j_call: TRBJ2-3
cdr3_nt: TGTGCCAGCTCCAGGCAATCGGGAGGGAGCACAGATACGCAGTATTTT
cdr3_aa: CASSRQSGGSTDTQYF

v_call: TRBV4-1
clone_size: .
d_call: .
j_call: TRBJ1-4
cdr3_nt: TGCGCCAGCAGCCAAGGTTTAGGGGCCACAGGTGAAAAACTGTTTTTT
cdr3_aa: CASSQGLGATGEKLFF

v_call: TRBV14
clone_size: .
d_call: .
j_call: TRBJ2-7
cdr3_nt: TGTGCCAGCAGCCTAAGAGGAGGGACTCTCTCCTACGAGCAGTACTTC
cdr3_aa: CASSLRGGTLSYEQYF

v_call: TRBV2
clone_size: .
d_call: TRBD1
j_call: TRBJ2-7
cdr3_nt: TGTGCCAGCAGCGAGACAGGGGTTTTCGAGCAGTACTTC
cdr3_aa: CASSETGVFEQYF

v_call: TRBV10-2
clone_size: .
d_call: TRBD1
j_call: TRBJ2-3
cdr3_nt: TGCGCCAGCAGATTGCAGGGGGCAATAGATACGCAGTATTTT
cdr3_aa: CASRLQGAIDTQYF

v_call: TRBV7-6
clone_size: .
d_call: TRBD1
j_call: TRBJ2-7
cdr3_nt: TGTGCCAGCAGCGCCGGACAGGGAGCCCTCTACGAGCAGTACTTC
cdr3_aa: CASSAGQGALYEQYF

v_call: TRBV11-2
clone_size: .
d_call: .
j_call: TRBJ1-4
cdr3_nt: TGTGCCAGCAGCTTAGATAAAGGGACAAGTCGACTGTTTTTT
cdr3_aa: CASSLDKGTSRLFF

v_call: TRBV18
clone_size: .
d_call: TRBD2
j_call: TRBJ2-7
cdr3_nt: TGTGCCAGCTCACCACCGGGACTAGCGGGGGCCCTCTCCTACGAGCAGTACTTC
cdr3_aa: CASSPPGLAGALSYEQYF

v_call: TRBV28
clone_size: .
d_call: TRBD2
j_call: TRBJ2-1
cdr3_nt: TGTGCCAGCAGTTCACCTAGCGGGGGGTCCCACAATGAGCAGTTCTTC
cdr3_aa: CASSSPSGGSHNEQFF

v_call: TRBV27
clone_size: .
d_call: TRBD2
j_call: TRBJ2-1
cdr3_nt: TGTGCCAGCAGTTTTCAGCGGGGGGCCATTTACAATGAGCAGTTCTTC
cdr3_aa: CASSFQRGAIYNEQFF

v_call: TRBV7-2
clone_size: .
d_call: TRBD1
j_call: TRBJ1-4
cdr3_nt: TGTGCCAGCAGGCGACAGGGCGGAGATAATGAAAAACTGTTTTTT
cdr3_aa: CASRRQGGDNEKLFF

v_call: TRBV7-8
clone_size: .
d_call: TRBD2
j_call: TRBJ2-1
cdr3_nt: TGTGCCAGCAGGGTAACCTTAGCGGGGAGTAATAGGAATGAGCAGTTCTTC
cdr3_aa: CASRVTLAGSNRNEQFF

v_call: TRBV19
clone_size: .
d_call: TRBD2
j_call: TRBJ2-7
cdr3_nt: TGTGCCAGTAGTATGGCGGTGAGCGGGGTCCCGTACGAGCAGTACTTC
cdr3_aa: CASSMAVSGVPYEQYF

v_call: TRBV3-1/TRBV3-2
clone_size: .
d_call: TRBD2
j_call: TRBJ2-5
cdr3_nt: TGTGCCAGCAGCCAAGGGGCCGGGGGGGCTAAAGAGACCCAGTACTTC
cdr3_aa: CASSQGAGGAKETQYF

v_call: TRBV18
clone_size: .
d_call: TRBD1
j_call: TRBJ2-7
cdr3_nt: TGTGCCAGCTCACCAACGACAGGGGAAACCTACGAGCAGTACTTC
cdr3_aa: CASSPTTGETYEQYF

v_call: TRBV14
clone_size: .
d_call: .
j_call: TRBJ2-5
cdr3_nt: TGTGCCAGCAGCCCGTATGGGGGGATAAGAGAGACCCAGTACTTC
cdr3_aa: CASSPYGGIRETQYF

v_call: TRBV12-3/TRBV12-4
clone_size: .
d_call: .
j_call: TRBJ2-7
cdr3_nt: TGTGCCACCCGGGTAGGACAGTCCTACGAGCAGTACTTC
cdr3_aa: CATRVGQSYEQYF

v_call: TRBV19
clone_size: .
d_call: .
j_call: TRBJ2-1
cdr3_nt: TGTGCCAGTAGTATAGACAGGGTTAGTGAGCAGTTCTTC
cdr3_aa: CASSIDRVSEQFF

v_call: TRBV19
clone_size: .
d_call: .
j_call: TRBJ2-7
cdr3_nt: TGTGCCAGTAGTGGGAGAAGTCCCTTGGAGCAGTACTTC
cdr3_aa: CASSGRSPLEQYF

v_call: TRBV28
clone_size: .
d_call: TRBD1
j_call: TRBJ2-2
cdr3_nt: TGTGCCAGCAGTCGCCCGGGACAGGGGCTCACCGGGGAGCTGTTTTTT
cdr3_aa: CASSRPGQGLTGELFF

v_call: TRBV11-2
clone_size: .
d_call: TRBD2
j_call: TRBJ2-1
cdr3_nt: TGTGCCAGCACGCTTACTAATAGCGGGAGTTCCCCCAATGAGCAGTTCTTC
cdr3_aa: CASTLTNSGSSPNEQFF

v_call: TRBV10-2
clone_size: once
d_call: .
j_call: TRBJ2-5
cdr3_nt: TGCGCCAGCAGCGACACAGAGACCCAGTACTTC
cdr3_aa: CASSDTETQYF

v_call: TRBV7-3
clone_size: .
d_call: .
j_call: TRBJ2-3
cdr3_nt: TGTGCCAGCAGCCGTACAGGGAACACAGATACGCAGTATTTT
cdr3_aa: CASSRTGNTDTQYF

v_call: TRBV4-3
clone_size: .
d_call: TRBD2
j_call: TRBJ2-1
cdr3_nt: TGCGCCAGCAGCCAGCTAGCGGGGGTAGGAAATGAGCAGTTCTTC
cdr3_aa: CASSQLAGVGNEQFF

v_call: TRBV7-9
clone_size: .
d_call: .
j_call: TRBJ1-2
cdr3_nt: TGTGCCATCACCAAAATGGAGAGGAGGGGTGGCTACACCTTC
cdr3_aa: CAITKMERRGGYTF

v_call: TRBV5-1
clone_size: .
d_call: .
j_call: TRBJ2-2
cdr3_nt: TGCGCCAGCAGCTTGGGACGGGCGAACACCGGGGAGCTGTTTTTT
cdr3_aa: CASSLGRANTGELFF

v_call: TRBV5-8
clone_size: once
d_call: TRBD2
j_call: TRBJ2-3
cdr3_nt: TGTGCCAGCAGTCCAGGACTAGTCCCCACAGATACGCAGTATTTT
cdr3_aa: CASSPGLVPTDTQYF

v_call: TRBV27
clone_size: .
d_call: TRBD2
j_call: TRBJ2-7
cdr3_nt: TGTGCCAGCACAACCATTGCCGGGGGGACCAACGAGCAGTACTTC
cdr3_aa: CASTTIAGGTNEQYF

v_call: TRBV11-2
clone_size: .
d_call: .
j_call: TRBJ2-3
cdr3_nt: TGTGCCAGCAGGTTGAGCAGGGCAGGAGATACGCAGTATTTT
cdr3_aa: CASRLSRAGDTQYF

v_call: TRBV4-3
clone_size: .
d_call: .
j_call: TRBJ2-3
cdr3_nt: TGCGCCAGCAGCCAAGTTACCGGAGATACGCAGTATTTT
cdr3_aa: CASSQVTGDTQYF

v_call: TRBV18
clone_size: once
d_call: TRBD2
j_call: TRBJ2-1
cdr3_nt: TGTGCCAGCTCACGGATGACTAGCGCCGCCGGCTCCTACAATGAGCAGTTCTTC
cdr3_aa: CASSRMTSAAGSYNEQFF

v_call: TRBV7-3
clone_size: .
d_call: .
j_call: TRBJ2-2
cdr3_nt: TGTGCCAGCAGCTTAATCTCTTCGGGGTGGTCCACCGGGGAGCTGTTTTTT
cdr3_aa: CASSLISSGWSTGELFF

v_call: TRBV6-2/TRBV6-3
clone_size: once
d_call: .
j_call: TRBJ2-1
cdr3_nt: TGTGCCAGCAGTTACCCGGGGAGTGGAAGCTACTACAATGAGCAGTTCTTC
cdr3_aa: CASSYPGSGSYYNEQFF

v_call: TRBV11-2
clone_size: .
d_call: TRBD2
j_call: TRBJ2-3
cdr3_nt: TGTGCCAGCAGCTTAGGGGGACTAGTTAGCACAGATACGCAGTATTTT
cdr3_aa: CASSLGGLVSTDTQYF

v_call: TRBV6-2/TRBV6-3
clone_size: once
d_call: .
j_call: TRBJ2-1
cdr3_nt: TGTGCCAGCAGTTACCCCCGGGGAACAACCTCCTACAATGAGCAGTTCTTC
cdr3_aa: CASSYPRGTTSYNEQFF

v_call: TRBV4-2
clone_size: once
d_call: .
j_call: TRBJ2-1
cdr3_nt: TGTGCCAGCAGCCAAGGGGGGCCCTCCTACAATGAGCAGTTCTTC
cdr3_aa: CASSQGGPSYNEQFF

v_call: TRBV12-3/TRBV12-4
clone_size: .
d_call: .
j_call: TRBJ2-7
cdr3_nt: TGTGCCAGCAGCCTAGGGGGGAGGGACGAGCAGTACTTC
cdr3_aa: CASSLGGRDEQYF

v_call: TRBV7-8
clone_size: .
d_call: .
j_call: TRBJ1-6
cdr3_nt: TGTGCCAGCAGCTTGAATGTAGACTCCTATAATTCACCCCTCCACTTT
cdr3_aa: CASSLNVDSYNSPLHF